This T cell receptor beta chain was identified during a study of T cell responses to AZD1222 COVID-19 vaccine. Produced via immunoSEQ multiplex PCR; TCRdb's table is partial and in-frame only. In the table there are over 100,000 clones, less than 95% of which are singletons. The V gene's germline CDR1 is MDHEN and CDR2 SYDVKM. The trim removed 1 base at V and 4 bases at J, leaving 6 bases unmatched. This CDR3 has 16 residues. The source is an adult in good health. The chain couples TRBV28 to TRBJ1-4; 7 positions agree with TRBD1. Sample: peripheral blood, taken on day 0 of AZD1222 vaccination. CDR3 in amino acids: CASSLYRQGVNEKLFF. The CDR3 DNA reads as TGTGCCAGCAGTTTATACCGACAGGGCGTTAATGAAAAACTGTTTTTT. Filled out from reference TRBV28 and TRBJ1-4, the complete variable domain reads DVKVTQSSRYLVKRTGEKVFLECVQDMDHENMFWYRQDPGLGLRLIYFSYDVKMKEKGDIPEGYSVSREKKERFSLILESASTNQTSMYLCASSLYRQGVNEKLFFGSGTQLSVL.